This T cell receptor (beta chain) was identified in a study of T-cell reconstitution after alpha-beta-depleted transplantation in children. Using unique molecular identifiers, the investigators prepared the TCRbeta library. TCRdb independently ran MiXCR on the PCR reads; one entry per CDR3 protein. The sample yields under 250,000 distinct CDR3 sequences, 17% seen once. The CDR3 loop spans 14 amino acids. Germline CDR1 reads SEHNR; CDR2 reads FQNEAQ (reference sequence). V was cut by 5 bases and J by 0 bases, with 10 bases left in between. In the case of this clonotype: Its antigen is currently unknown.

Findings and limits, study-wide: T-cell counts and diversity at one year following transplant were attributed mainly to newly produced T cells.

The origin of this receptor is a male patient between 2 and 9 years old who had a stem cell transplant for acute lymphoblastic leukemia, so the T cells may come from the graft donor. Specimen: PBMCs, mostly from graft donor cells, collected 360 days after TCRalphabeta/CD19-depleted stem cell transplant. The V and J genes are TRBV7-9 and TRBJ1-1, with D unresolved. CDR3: CASSTTGLNTEAFF. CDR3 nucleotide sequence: TGTGCCAGCAGCACGACGGGGTTGAACACTGAAGCTTTCTTT. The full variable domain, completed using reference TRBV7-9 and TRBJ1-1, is DTGVSQNPRHKITKRGQNVTFRCDPISEHNRLYWYRQTLGQGPEFLTYFQNEAQLEKSRLLSDRFSAERPKGSFSTLEIQRTEQGDSAMYLCASSTTGLNTEAFFGQGTRLTVV.